The TCR beta chain under discussion was sequenced for a study of cytomegalovirus exposure and HLA in healthy donors. General observations from the study: In a later analysis, across HLA loci, associated TCR counts were highest for DRB1, lowest for HLA-C. TCR beta V- and J-gene trimming was later associated with a missense DCLRE1C variant. Reports indicated that the classifier achieved high specificity and sensitivity in diagnosing cytomegalovirus status.

Comment on this clone: The antigen is unknown.

The CDR3 covers 16 residues. Trimming shortened V by 3 bases and J by 6 bases, and 23 bases separated the two germline ends. Germline CDR1 reads SQVTM; CDR2 reads ANQGSEA. With 60 Vbeta and 13 Jbeta primers, the PCR was carried out. Here immunoSEQ multiplex PCR was the method, and the copy in TCRdb shows in-frame clones only, minus some. The table records about 180,000 clones, roughly 85% of them present only once. The TCR was taken from a woman in her thirties or forties in good health and CMV-seronegative. Sequences were obtained from PBMCs. The chain joins TRBV29-1 to TRBJ1-1; D gene uncertain. This CDR3 is CSVDTPLRAGFAEAFF. CDR3 in DNA: TGCAGCGTTGATACTCCCCTCCGTGCGGGGTTCGCTGAAGCTTTCTTT.